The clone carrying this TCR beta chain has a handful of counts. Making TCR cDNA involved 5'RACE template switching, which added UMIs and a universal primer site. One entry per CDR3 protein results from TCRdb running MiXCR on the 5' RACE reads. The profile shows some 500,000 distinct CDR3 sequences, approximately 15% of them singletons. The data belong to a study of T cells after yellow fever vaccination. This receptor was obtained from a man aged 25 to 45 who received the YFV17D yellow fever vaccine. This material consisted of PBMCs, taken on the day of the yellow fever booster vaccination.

CDR3 protein: CASSYSRGGGETQYF. In DNA form, the CDR3 reads TGTGCCAGCAGTTACTCGAGAGGGGGAGGAGAGACCCAGTACTTC. The rearrangement uses TRBV6-5 and TRBJ2-5, with D possibly called TRBD1 or TRBD2 (6 bases each). Trimming removed 0 bases at V and 4 bases at J, with 12 bases between. This CDR3 contains 15 residues. Germline CDR1 is MNHEY and CDR2 is SVGAGI.